This TCR beta chain was captured by sequencing in a study of T cells in Graves' hyperthyroidism and ophthalmopathy. This clonotype was counted at least ten times. Amplified regions were TCR beta CDR3 sequences from RNA transcripts. HTBI primers were used for first-round RT-PCR of the TCR CDR3. TCRdb independently ran MiXCR on the multiplex PCR reads; one entry per CDR3 protein. This sample yields about 510,000 distinct CDR3 sequences, of which around 13% are seen a single time; 14% belongs to the top ten. This CDR3 comprises 17 residues. Losses at the gene ends were 0 bases for V and 2 bases for J; bases not matched to a gene: 9. Germline V CDR1 and CDR2: GTSNPN, SVGIG (reference sequence).

The source is a woman aged 40 to 50 with Graves' hyperthyroidism. Sequenced: blood. This sequence joins TRBV30 and TRBJ2-2; 7 bases are a match to TRBD2. CDR3 amino acids: CAWSVGTTVPNTGELFF. Here the CDR3 DNA reads TGTGCCTGGAGTGTCGGGACTACGGTACCTAACACCGGGGAGCTGTTTTTT.